This section outlines one T cell receptor beta chain sequence together with its context. The CDR3 covers 11 residues. The V gene's germline CDR1 is SQVTM and CDR2 ANQGSEA. V was shortened by 3 bases and J by 10 bases, with 13 bases between the two germline ends. This table comes from immunoSEQ multiplex PCR, and its TCRdb copy is limited to in-frame clones, with some not included. This table has about 42,000 clones, roughly 87% appearing once. The entry originates in a study of blood T cell repertoires in COVID-19. Across the whole study: Some COVID-19 samples were acute and others convalescent; all came from the United States, Italy and Spain. In each case, the material was cDNA or gDNA derived from T cells, B-cell-depleted T cells, or PBMCs.

This receptor was obtained from a woman aged 80 or over in a cohort sampled during active or convalescent COVID-19. The specimen sequenced was peripheral blood. The chain links TRBV29-1 to TRBJ2-7; possibly TRBD2 for D (6 bases). The CDR3 nucleotides read TGCAGCGTTGACGGGAGTTCGGGCCAGTACTTC. Encoded protein: CSVDGSSGQYF.